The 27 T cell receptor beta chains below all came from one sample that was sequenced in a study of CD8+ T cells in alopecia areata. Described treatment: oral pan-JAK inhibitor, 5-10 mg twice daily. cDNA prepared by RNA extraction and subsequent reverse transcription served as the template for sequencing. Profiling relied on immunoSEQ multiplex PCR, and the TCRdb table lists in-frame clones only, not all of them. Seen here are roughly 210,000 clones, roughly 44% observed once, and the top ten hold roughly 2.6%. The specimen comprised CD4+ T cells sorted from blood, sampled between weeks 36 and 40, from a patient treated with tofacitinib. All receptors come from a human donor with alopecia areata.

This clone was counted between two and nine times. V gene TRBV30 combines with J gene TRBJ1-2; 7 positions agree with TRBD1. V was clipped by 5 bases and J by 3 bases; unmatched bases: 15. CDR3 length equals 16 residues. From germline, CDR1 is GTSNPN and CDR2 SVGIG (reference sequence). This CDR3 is CAWVEGTAWGYYGYTF. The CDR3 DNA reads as TGTGCCTGGGTAGAAGGGACAGCCTGGGGCTACTATGGCTACACCTTC.

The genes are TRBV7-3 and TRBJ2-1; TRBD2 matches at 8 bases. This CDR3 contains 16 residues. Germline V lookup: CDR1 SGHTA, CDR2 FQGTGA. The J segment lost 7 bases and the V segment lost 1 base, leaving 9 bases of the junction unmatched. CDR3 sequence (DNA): TGTGCCAGCAGCTTAATCGTGGCGGGAGGCTCGAATGAGCAGTTCTTC. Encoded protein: CASSLIVAGGSNEQFF.

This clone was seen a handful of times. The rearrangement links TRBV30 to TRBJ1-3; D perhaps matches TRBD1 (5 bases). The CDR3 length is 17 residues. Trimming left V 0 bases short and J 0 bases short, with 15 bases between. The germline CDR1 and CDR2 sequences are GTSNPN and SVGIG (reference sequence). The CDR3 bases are TGTGCCTGGAGTGTACTAGGACACCAAACCTCTGGAAACACCATATATTTT. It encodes CAWSVLGHQTSGNTIYF.

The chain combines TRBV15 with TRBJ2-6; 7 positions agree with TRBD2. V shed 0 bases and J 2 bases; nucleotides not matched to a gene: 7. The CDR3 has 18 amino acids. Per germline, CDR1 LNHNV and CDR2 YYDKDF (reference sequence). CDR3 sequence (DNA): TGTGCCACCAGCAGAGATATCGGGGGGAGCCCTGGGGCCAACGTCCTGACTTTC. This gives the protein CATSRDIGGSPGANVLTF.

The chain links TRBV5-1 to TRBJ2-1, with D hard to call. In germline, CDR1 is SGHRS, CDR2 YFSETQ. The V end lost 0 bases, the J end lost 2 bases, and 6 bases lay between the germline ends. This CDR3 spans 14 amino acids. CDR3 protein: CASSLGDAYNEQFF. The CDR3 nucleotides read TGCGCCAGCAGCTTGGGGGATGCCTACAATGAGCAGTTCTTC. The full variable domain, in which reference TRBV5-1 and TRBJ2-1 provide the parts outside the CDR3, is KAGVTQTPRYLIKTRGQQVTLSCSPISGHRSVSWYQQTPGQGLQFLFEYFSETQRNKGNFPGRFSGRQFSNSRSEMNVSTLELGDSALYLCASSLGDAYNEQFFGPGTRLTVL.

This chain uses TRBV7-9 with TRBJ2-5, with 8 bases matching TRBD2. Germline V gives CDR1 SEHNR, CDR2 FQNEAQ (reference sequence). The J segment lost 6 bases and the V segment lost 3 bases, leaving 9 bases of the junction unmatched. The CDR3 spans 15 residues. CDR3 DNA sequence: TGTGCCAGCAGCTTGAGTAGCGGGATGTCGAAGACCCAGTACTTC. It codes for CASSLSSGMSKTQYF.

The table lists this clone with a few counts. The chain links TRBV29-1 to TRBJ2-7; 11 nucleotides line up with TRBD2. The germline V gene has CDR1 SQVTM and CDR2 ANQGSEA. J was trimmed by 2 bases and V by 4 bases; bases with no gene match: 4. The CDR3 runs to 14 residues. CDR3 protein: CSVALLAGAYEQYF. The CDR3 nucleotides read TGCAGCGTTGCCTTACTAGCGGGAGCCTACGAGCAGTACTTC.

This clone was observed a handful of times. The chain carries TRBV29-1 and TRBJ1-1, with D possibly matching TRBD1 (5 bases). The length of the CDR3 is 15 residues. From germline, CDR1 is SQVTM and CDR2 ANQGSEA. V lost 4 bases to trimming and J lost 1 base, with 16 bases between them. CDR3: CSVAHLRQWNTEAFF. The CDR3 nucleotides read TGCAGCGTTGCTCATTTGAGACAGTGGAACACTGAAGCTTTCTTT.

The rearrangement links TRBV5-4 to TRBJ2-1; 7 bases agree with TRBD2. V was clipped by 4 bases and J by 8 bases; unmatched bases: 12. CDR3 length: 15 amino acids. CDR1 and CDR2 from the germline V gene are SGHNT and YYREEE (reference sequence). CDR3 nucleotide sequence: TGTGCCAGCAGCCCCCCCCGTCCGACTAGCTATGAGCAGTTCTTC. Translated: CASSPPRPTSYEQFF.

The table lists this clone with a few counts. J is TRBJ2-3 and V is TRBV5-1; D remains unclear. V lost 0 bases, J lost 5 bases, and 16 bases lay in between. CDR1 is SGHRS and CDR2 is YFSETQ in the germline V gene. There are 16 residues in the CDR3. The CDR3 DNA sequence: TGCGCCAGCAGCTTGGAAGTTTCCTACATAGAAGATACGCAGTATTTT. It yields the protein CASSLEVSYIEDTQYF.

CDR3 coding DNA: TGCAGCGTTGAACTTTCGGCAGGGGAAGGGGGCTACACCTTC. Encoded protein: CSVELSAGEGGYTF. This chain joins TRBV29-1 and TRBJ1-2, with TRBD1 as a possible D gene (6 bases). This CDR3 contains 14 residues. The ends were cut back, 2 bases at V and 8 bases at J, with 18 bases in the middle. Germline CDR1 is SQVTM and CDR2 is ANQGSEA.

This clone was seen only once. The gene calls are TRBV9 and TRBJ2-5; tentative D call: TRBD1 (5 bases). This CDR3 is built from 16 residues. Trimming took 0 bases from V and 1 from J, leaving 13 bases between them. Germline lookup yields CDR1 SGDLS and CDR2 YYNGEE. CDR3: CASSVGQGRGQETQYF. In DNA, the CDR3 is TGTGCCAGCAGCGTAGGCCAGGGCCGAGGCCAAGAGACCCAGTACTTC.

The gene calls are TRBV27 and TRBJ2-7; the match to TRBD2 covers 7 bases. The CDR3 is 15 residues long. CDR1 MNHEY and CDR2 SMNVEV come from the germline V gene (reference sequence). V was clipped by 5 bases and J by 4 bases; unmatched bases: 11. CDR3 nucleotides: TGTGCCAGCAGTATATTGGGAGGGAGGGCGTACGAGCAGTACTTC. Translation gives CASSILGGRAYEQYF.

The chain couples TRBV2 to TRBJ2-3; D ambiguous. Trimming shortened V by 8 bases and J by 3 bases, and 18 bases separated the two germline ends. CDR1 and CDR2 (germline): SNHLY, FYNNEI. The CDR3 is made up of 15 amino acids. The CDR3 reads CASHLAGIGTDTQYF. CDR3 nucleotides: TGTGCCAGCCATTTGGCAGGTATAGGGACAGATACGCAGTATTTT.

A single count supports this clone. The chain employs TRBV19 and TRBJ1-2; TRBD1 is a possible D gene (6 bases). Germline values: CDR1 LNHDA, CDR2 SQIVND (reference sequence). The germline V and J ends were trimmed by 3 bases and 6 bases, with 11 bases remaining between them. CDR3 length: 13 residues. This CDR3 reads CASSILGAHGYTF. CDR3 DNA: TGTGCCAGTAGTATTCTGGGGGCTCATGGCTACACCTTC.

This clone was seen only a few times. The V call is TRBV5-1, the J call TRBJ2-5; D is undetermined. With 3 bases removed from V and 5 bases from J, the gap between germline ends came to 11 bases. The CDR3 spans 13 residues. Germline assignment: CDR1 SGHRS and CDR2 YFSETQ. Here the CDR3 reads CASSSSIAETQYF. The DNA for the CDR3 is TGCGCCAGCAGCTCAAGTATCGCTGAGACCCAGTACTTC.

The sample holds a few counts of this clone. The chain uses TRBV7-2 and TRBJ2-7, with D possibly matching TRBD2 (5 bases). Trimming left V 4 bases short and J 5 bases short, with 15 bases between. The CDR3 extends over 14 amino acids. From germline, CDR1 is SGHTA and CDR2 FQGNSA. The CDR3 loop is CASSSTDRGNEQYF. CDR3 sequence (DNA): TGTGCCAGCAGCTCAACGGACCGGGGAAACGAGCAGTACTTC.

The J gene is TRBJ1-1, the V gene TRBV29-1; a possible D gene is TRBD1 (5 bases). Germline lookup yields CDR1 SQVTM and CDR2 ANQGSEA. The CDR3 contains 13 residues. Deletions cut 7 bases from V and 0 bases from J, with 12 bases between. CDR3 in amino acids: CSATGLLNTEAFF. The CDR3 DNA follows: TGCAGCGCAACGGGACTCCTGAACACTGAAGCTTTCTTT.

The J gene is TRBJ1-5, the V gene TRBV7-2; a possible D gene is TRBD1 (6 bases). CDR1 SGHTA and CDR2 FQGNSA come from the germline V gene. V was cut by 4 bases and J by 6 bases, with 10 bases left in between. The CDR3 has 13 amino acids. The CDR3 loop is CASSWGPGQPQHF. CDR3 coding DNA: TGTGCCAGCAGCTGGGGGCCAGGTCAGCCCCAGCATTTT.

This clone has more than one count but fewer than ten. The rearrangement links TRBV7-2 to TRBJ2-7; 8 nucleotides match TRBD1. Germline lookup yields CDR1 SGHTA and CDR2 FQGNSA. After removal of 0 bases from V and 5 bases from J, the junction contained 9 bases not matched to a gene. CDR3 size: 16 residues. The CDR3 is CASSLAPGGARNEQYF. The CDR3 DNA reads TGTGCCAGCAGCTTAGCCCCAGGGGGCGCTCGAAACGAGCAGTACTTC.

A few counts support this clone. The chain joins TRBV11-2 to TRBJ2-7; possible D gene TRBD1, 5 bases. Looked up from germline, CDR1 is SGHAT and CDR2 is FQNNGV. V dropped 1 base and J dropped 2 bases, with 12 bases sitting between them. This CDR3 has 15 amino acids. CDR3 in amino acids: CASSLGPGKAYEQYF. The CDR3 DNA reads TGTGCCAGCAGCTTAGGGCCAGGGAAAGCCTACGAGCAGTACTTC.

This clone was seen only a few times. Written as DNA, the CDR3 is TGCGCCAGCAGCTTGGTGGGACAGGGGACCCACGAGCAGTACTTC. Amino acid sequence: CASSLVGQGTHEQYF. The chain employs TRBV5-1 and TRBJ2-7; the match to TRBD1 covers 10 bases. Trimming at V came to 0 bases and at J to 5 bases, leaving 5 bases not matched to a gene. Germline V gives CDR1 SGHRS, CDR2 YFSETQ. The CDR3 is 15 residues long.

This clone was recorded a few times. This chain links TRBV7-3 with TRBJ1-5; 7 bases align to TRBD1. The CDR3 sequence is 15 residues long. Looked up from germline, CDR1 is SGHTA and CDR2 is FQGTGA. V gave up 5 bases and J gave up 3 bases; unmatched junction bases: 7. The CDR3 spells CASSATGVSNQPQHF. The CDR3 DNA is TGTGCCAGCAGCGCAACAGGGGTCTCCAATCAGCCCCAGCATTTT.

CDR3 residues: CASSLRGQGRNIQYF. The CDR3 DNA reads TGCGCCAGCAGCTTGAGGGGACAGGGGCGAAACATTCAGTACTTC. The rearrangement joins TRBV5-1 to TRBJ2-4; TRBD1 aligns across 10 bases. The junction had 4 bases not matched to a gene; V was cut back by 1 base and J by 6 bases. This CDR3 is 15 amino acids long. The germline gives CDR1 SGHRS, CDR2 YFSETQ. The full variable domain, its missing parts supplied by reference TRBV5-1 and TRBJ2-4, is KAGVTQTPRYLIKTRGQQVTLSCSPISGHRSVSWYQQTPGQGLQFLFEYFSETQRNKGNFPGRFSGRQFSNSRSEMNVSTLELGDSALYLCASSLRGQGRNIQYFGAGTRLSVL.

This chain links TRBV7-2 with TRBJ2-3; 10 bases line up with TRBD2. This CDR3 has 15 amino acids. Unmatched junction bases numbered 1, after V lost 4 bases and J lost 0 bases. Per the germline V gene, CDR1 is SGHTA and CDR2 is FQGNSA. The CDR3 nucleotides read TGTGCCAGCAGCTGGACTAGCGGAAGCACAGATACGCAGTATTTT. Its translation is CASSWTSGSTDTQYF.

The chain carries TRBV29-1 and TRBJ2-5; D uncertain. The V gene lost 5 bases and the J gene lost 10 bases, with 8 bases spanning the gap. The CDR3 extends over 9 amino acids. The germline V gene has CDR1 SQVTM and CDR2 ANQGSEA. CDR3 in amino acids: CSVTEHQYF. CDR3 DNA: TGCAGCGTTACCGAACACCAGTACTTC.

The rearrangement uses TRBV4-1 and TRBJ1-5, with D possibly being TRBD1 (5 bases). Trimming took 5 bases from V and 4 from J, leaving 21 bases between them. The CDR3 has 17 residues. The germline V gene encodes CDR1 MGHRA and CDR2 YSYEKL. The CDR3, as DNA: TGCGCCAGCAGCAAGGGGCCTGTCGGCAGGGTTAATCAGCCCCAGCATTTT. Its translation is CASSKGPVGRVNQPQHF.